This entry lists 23 T cell receptor beta chains sequenced from one sample in a study of cytomegalovirus exposure and HLA in healthy donors. The PCR was carried out with 60 Vbeta primers and 13 Jbeta primers. Repertoires were generated with immunoSEQ multiplex PCR, while TCRdb's copy carries only in-frame clones and drops some. In the table there are some 120,000 clones, around 80% of which are singletons. The sequencing sample was made of PBMCs. The receptors originated from a man aged 45-60 years in good health and CMV-seronegative.

The V call is TRBV28, the J call TRBJ2-4, with 11 bases fitting TRBD1. J was trimmed by 7 bases and V by 7 bases; bases with no gene match: 12. CDR3 size: 16 residues. Germline V gene data show CDR1 as MDHEN and CDR2 as SYDVKM. The CDR3 bases are TGTGCCAGCAACCGCCTAGGACAGGGGGCAGGGAACATTCAGTACTTC. Its protein product is CASNRLGQGAGNIQYF.

The genes are TRBV13 and TRBJ2-1; the match to TRBD2 covers 9 bases. The CDR3 totals 14 residues. Germline assignment: CDR1 PRHDT and CDR2 FYEKMQ (reference sequence). V dropped 6 bases and J dropped 7; count of bases not matched to a gene: 7. This CDR3 is CASSAGGSWNEQFF. CDR3 bases: TGTGCCAGCAGTGCGGGGGGGTCCTGGAATGAGCAGTTCTTC.

This clone was counted only a few times. The V gene is TRBV14, the J gene TRBJ1-3; a possible D gene is TRBD1 (6 bases). Per germline, CDR1 SGHDN and CDR2 FVKESK. This CDR3 comprises 16 residues. Trimming stripped 3 bases from V and 0 bases from J, with 12 bases between. CDR3 DNA sequence: TGTGCCAGCAGCCAGGGACATCGGAGCTCTGGAAACACCATATATTTT. This sequence encodes CASSQGHRSSGNTIYF.

This chain joins TRBV7-9 and TRBJ2-5, with 10 bases aligning to TRBD1. In germline, CDR1 is SEHNR, CDR2 FQNEAQ (reference sequence). CDR3 size: 14 residues. J was trimmed by 11 bases and V by 1 base; bases with no gene match: 7. Here the CDR3 DNA reads TGTGCCAGCAGCTTAGGGACAGGGGGTGGTGAGCAGTACTTC. Its translation: CASSLGTGGGEQYF.

The chain carries TRBV27 and TRBJ2-7; D ambiguous. Germline assignment: CDR1 MNHEY and CDR2 SMNVEV (reference sequence). V lost 5 bases to trimming and J lost 1 base, with 15 bases between them. This CDR3 comprises 15 residues. The CDR3 sequence: CASSVAGSTSYEQYF. For the CDR3, the DNA is TGTGCCAGCAGTGTAGCCGGGTCCACTTCCTACGAGCAGTACTTC.

The chain carries TRBV20-1 and TRBJ1-2, with D possibly TRBD1 on 6 matching bases. CDR1 is DFQATT, CDR2 SNEGSKA, per germline (reference sequence). Trimming took off 7 bases at V and 8 bases at J, with 14 bases between the two ends. The CDR3 length is 11 residues. The CDR3 nucleotides are TGCAGTGGGGGGGGCAGGGACGGCTACACCTTC. Translating gives CSGGGRDGYTF.

This rearrangement joins TRBV5-6 to TRBJ2-3; D unclear. The CDR3 totals 11 residues. Trimming took off 5 bases at V and 3 bases at J, with 4 bases between the two ends. CDR1 is SGHDT and CDR2 is YYEEEE in the germline V gene. CDR3 sequence: CASSRTDTQYF. CDR3 DNA: TGTGCCAGCAGTCGGACAGATACGCAGTATTTT.

The chain combines TRBV7-2 with TRBJ2-2; D is perhaps TRBD1 (6 bases). Trimming shortened V by 5 bases and J by 2 bases, and 9 bases separated the two germline ends. CDR1 is SGHTA and CDR2 is FQGNSA in the germline V gene. The CDR3 spans 14 residues. Here the CDR3 reads CASSRGQNTGELFF. CDR3 nucleotide sequence: TGTGCCAGCAGCCGGGGACAAAACACCGGGGAGCTGTTTTTT.

A remark on this clone: The junction does not match germline at one end; this may be a read error. The J gene is TRBJ2-4, the V gene TRBV5-4; D may be TRBD1 (5 bases). CDR3 length: 13 amino acids. Germline CDR1 SGHNT, CDR2 YYREEE (reference sequence). CDR3 amino acids: CASSQEFRQTSVF. The CDR3 bases are TGTGCCAGCAGCCAGGAGTTCAGACAGACTTCGGTCTTC.

CDR3 in amino acids: CASSRVAGGSIDTQYF. CDR3 in DNA: TGCGCCAGCAGCCGAGTAGCGGGGGGGTCAATAGATACGCAGTATTTT. The rearrangement uses TRBV4-1 and TRBJ2-3, with TRBD2 matching over 11 bases. Germline trimming cut 4 bases from V and 5 bases from J; bases unmatched to any gene: 8. CDR1 and CDR2 (germline): MGHRA, YSYEKL. This CDR3 spans 16 amino acids.

The V call is TRBV2, the J call TRBJ1-4, with 7 bases aligning to TRBD1. V shed 4 bases and J 7 bases; nucleotides not matched to a gene: 9. Germline V CDR1 and CDR2: SNHLY, FYNNEI. The CDR3 runs to 15 residues. Here the CDR3 DNA reads TGTGCCAGCAGTGGCCGTGGGACAGAGAGTGAAAAACTGTTTTTT. Encoded protein: CASSGRGTESEKLFF.

V gene TRBV4-1 combines with J gene TRBJ2-7; 7 bases match TRBD2. The CDR3 contains 16 residues. From germline, CDR1 is MGHRA and CDR2 YSYEKL. V was pared by 4 bases and J by 0 bases, with 9 bases of the junction left unmatched. The DNA for the CDR3 is TGCGCCAGCAGCCGGGGAGGGGCAGGAAGCTCCTACGAGCAGTACTTC. Translated: CASSRGGAGSSYEQYF.

The chain has TRBV7-3 and TRBJ1-1; D is unclear. The V gene lost 5 bases and the J gene lost 4 bases, with 14 bases spanning the gap. The length of the CDR3 is 14 residues. CDR1 and CDR2 (germline): SGHTA, FQGTGA. The CDR3 coding sequence is TGTGCCAGCAGCATAAGCCATTCTAGCACTGAAGCTTTCTTT. Translating it yields CASSISHSSTEAFF.

The genes are TRBV7-2 and TRBJ1-1; D possibly corresponds to TRBD1 (6 bases). Germline V gives CDR1 SGHTA, CDR2 FQGNSA. This CDR3 contains 11 residues. The ends were cut back, 1 base at V and 11 bases at J, with 8 bases in the middle. CDR3 protein: CASSLDRVAFF. In DNA form, the CDR3 reads TGTGCCAGCAGCTTAGACAGGGTGGCTTTCTTT.

This clone was seen a handful of times. The chain is built from TRBV29-1 and TRBJ1-2; D call uncertain. The CDR3 length is 14 residues. Trimming took off 4 bases at V and 2 bases at J, with 14 bases between the two ends. Per the germline V gene, CDR1 is SQVTM and CDR2 is ANQGSEA. CDR3 nucleotide sequence: TGCAGCGTTGTGTTGGCGGGTTGGAACTATGGCTACACCTTC. Its translation is CSVVLAGWNYGYTF.

This clone was observed a single time. The chain links TRBV9 to TRBJ2-1; 9 nucleotides agree with TRBD2. Germline V lookup: CDR1 SGDLS, CDR2 YYNGEE. With V trimmed by 0 bases and J by 6 bases, 7 bases remained unmatched. The CDR3 is made up of 16 amino acids. The CDR3 region has the DNA TGTGCCAGCAGCGTAGGGTGGCGGGGGGGTACCAATGAGCAGTTCTTC. Translation gives CASSVGWRGGTNEQFF.

The chain recombines TRBV30 with TRBJ1-4; D uncertain. Germline loops: CDR1 GTSNPN, CDR2 SVGIG (reference sequence). The CDR3 runs to 14 residues. Trimming took 0 bases from V and 4 from J, leaving 9 bases between them. The CDR3 DNA reads TGTGCCTGGAGTGTCAATGGAGTTAATGAAAAACTGTTTTTT. This codes for CAWSVNGVNEKLFF.

V is TRBV7-8 and J is TRBJ2-7; possible D gene TRBD2, 6 bases. This CDR3 is 18 amino acids long. Germline values: CDR1 SGHVS, CDR2 FQNEAQ. Trimming removed 0 bases from V and 0 bases from J, with 18 bases in between. The CDR3 DNA reads TGTGCCAGCAGCTTAGCACTAGCCTGGGGGTTCAGCTCCTACGAGCAGTACTTC. Translation gives CASSLALAWGFSSYEQYF.

The chain couples TRBV5-6 to TRBJ1-1; TRBD1 might be the D (5 bases). This CDR3 comprises 16 residues. Germline CDR1 and CDR2: SGHDT and YYEEEE. Trimming cost V 6 bases and J 2 bases, with 20 bases left between them. The CDR3 region is CASTLLGGRQNTEAFF. The CDR3 DNA reads TGTGCCAGCACCCTCCTGGGGGGTCGGCAAAACACTGAAGCTTTCTTT.

This clone appeared a few times. This sequence joins TRBV7-2 and TRBJ1-5; D is unresolved. The CDR3 consists of 14 residues. V shed 2 bases and J shed 4 bases, with 9 bases lying between them. Germline V gene lookup returns CDR1 SGHTA and CDR2 FQGNSA. The CDR3: CASSLKAGNQPQHF. Here the CDR3 DNA reads TGTGCCAGCAGCTTAAAGGCAGGTAATCAGCCCCAGCATTTT.

The sample holds a few counts of this clone. The rearrangement links TRBV2 to TRBJ2-4; weak D call: TRBD1 (6 bases). This CDR3 is built from 14 residues. Germline loops: CDR1 SNHLY, CDR2 FYNNEI. V lost 7 bases and J lost 0, with 10 bases in between. The DNA of the CDR3 is TGTGCCAGCAAACAGGGTTTAGCCAAAAACATTCAGTACTTC. Residues: CASKQGLAKNIQYF.

This chain joins TRBV5-5 and TRBJ1-6; TRBD1 might be the D (6 bases). Trimming took off 0 bases at V and 6 bases at J, with 16 bases between the two ends. Germline V lookup: CDR1 SGHKS, CDR2 YYEKEE (reference sequence). The CDR3 runs to 17 residues. The CDR3 region has the DNA TGTGCCAGCAGCTTGGATGGGGGCGGTAGGGGTAATTCACCCCTCCACTTT. Its translation is CASSLDGGGRGNSPLHF.

V and J are TRBV25-1 and TRBJ1-2; D possibly corresponds to TRBD1 (5 bases). The CDR3 length is 11 residues. Germline loops: CDR1 MGHDK, CDR2 SYGVNS. V lost 7 bases, J lost 4 bases, and 7 bases lay in between. The CDR3 here is CASMDTYGYTF. The CDR3, as DNA: TGTGCCAGCATGGACACCTATGGCTACACCTTC.